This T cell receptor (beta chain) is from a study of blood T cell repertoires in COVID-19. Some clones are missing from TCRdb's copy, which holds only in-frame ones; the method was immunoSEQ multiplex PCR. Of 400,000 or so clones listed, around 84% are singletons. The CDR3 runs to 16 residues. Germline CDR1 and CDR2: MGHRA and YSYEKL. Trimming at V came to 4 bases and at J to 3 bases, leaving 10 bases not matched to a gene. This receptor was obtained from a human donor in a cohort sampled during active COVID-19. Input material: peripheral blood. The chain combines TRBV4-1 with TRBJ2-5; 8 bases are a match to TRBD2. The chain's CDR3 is CASSRMGLAGKETQYF. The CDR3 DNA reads TGCGCCAGCAGCCGAATGGGGTTAGCGGGAAAAGAGACCCAGTACTTC.